This T cell receptor beta chain was found in a study of Tregs in tolerant kidney transplant recipients (dated by TCRdb to the late 2010s). Context from the whole study: The transplants used related donors along with nonmyeloablative bone marrow transplantation, and in the human trials mixed chimerism was transient. The study used TCRbeta sequencing to identify donor-specific regulatory T cells before combined kidney and bone marrow transplantation, then tracked those cells after transplant.

General conclusions and limits of the study: The most biologically relevant and donor-specific TCRbeta repertoire appeared to be identified by expanding Tregs with activated donor B cells. In tolerant patients, the expansion of donor-specific Tregs was greater than global Treg expansion, suggesting that the expansion was antigen-driven rather than nonspecific. Because only a small number of patients were included, the study had limitations, and the results will need to be validated in larger populations as well as under other immunosuppression protocols. Because the PCR primers were changed over time for some patients, nucleotide-level comparison could not be performed across the samples from those patients. Biological reproducibility was not directly addressed, though technical replication error appeared minimal.

CDR1 and CDR2 are drawn from the germline V gene (reference sequence): SEHNR, FQNEAQ. The CDR3 spans 11 residues, from the cysteine through the phenylalanine. Only CDR3 DNA remains: 33 bases, in frame from the first base. Trimmed from V: 11 bases; trimmed from J: 7 bases; junction bases lacking a gene match: 3. This clone was seen only a few times. The antigen it recognizes is unknown. There are no base qualities to consult, and no much larger clone falls within one base. What the time point label conveys for this sample: blood sample drawn before combined kidney and bone marrow transplant. For bulk CFSE mixed lymphocyte reactions, CFSE-labeled recipient PBMCs were cocultured for 6 days with irradiated donor PBMCs and were then stained for CD3/CD4/CD8 and FACS-sorted. The patients were a few recipients of combined kidney and bone marrow transplants from the ITN036ST trial, and samples were available only from these trial subjects. Healthy control blood was processed by Ficoll density gradient to PBMCs and cryopreserved; patient PBMCs were collected before and after transplant.

Genomic DNA was extracted from sorted cells with the QIAGEN DNeasy Blood and Tissue Kit for TCRbeta CDR3 sequencing. High-throughput TCRbeta CDR3 sequencing, including PCR amplification with bias correction and internal controls, was performed commercially through immunoSEQ. Concerning the study's data processing: Unique productive TCRbeta sequences were defined by CDR3 nucleotide sequence where primers matched, otherwise by CDR3 amino acid sequence with Vbeta and Jbeta genes. Sequences were defined as donor-reactive when expanded at least 5-fold in CFSE-low cells versus unstimulated cells and present at a frequency of at least 0.01% in CFSE-low cells. Repertoire divergence was quantified by Jensen-Shannon divergence calculated from the top 100 TCRbeta sequences ranked by frequency. For any sample with multiple sequencing runs, sorting error was corrected in each run separately before the runs were pooled. Here the immuneACCESS table is served through TCRdb, limited to in-frame sequences with V and J called. Missing clones are a known gap in these copies; in checked studies unresolved V genes cover under half, and the rest lacks a known reason. V and J calls and clone size are copied from that table; D and trimming were computed from the DNA. This sample has thousands of clones in its table, and roughly 34% of those were observed once. About 5.3% of the sample lies in the top ten.

This specimen consisted of CD8+ T cells from blood cultured with allogeneic cells, obtained before the transplant. The chain links TRBV7-9 with TRBJ1-2, with TRBD1 identical over 11 junction bases. The source is a human patient who received a combined kidney and bone marrow transplant. The CDR3 region: CAGQGAGGYTF. The base sequence is TGTGCCGGACAGGGGGCCGGTGGCTACACCTTC.